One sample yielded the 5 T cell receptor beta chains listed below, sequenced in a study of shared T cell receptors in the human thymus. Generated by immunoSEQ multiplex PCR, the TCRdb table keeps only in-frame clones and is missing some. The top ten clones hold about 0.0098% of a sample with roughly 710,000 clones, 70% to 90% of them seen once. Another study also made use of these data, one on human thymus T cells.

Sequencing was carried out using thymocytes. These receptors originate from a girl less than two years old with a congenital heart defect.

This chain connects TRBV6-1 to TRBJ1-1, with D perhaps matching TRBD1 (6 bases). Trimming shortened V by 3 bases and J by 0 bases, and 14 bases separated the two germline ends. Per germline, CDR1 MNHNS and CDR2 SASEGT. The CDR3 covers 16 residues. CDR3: CASSDASDSLNTEAFF. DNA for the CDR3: TGTGCCAGCAGTGATGCTTCGGACAGCCTGAACACTGAAGCTTTCTTT.

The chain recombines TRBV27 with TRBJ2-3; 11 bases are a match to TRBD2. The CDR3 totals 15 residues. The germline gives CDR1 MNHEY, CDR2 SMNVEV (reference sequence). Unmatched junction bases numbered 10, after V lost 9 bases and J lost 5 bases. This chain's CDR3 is CASDASGGPRDTQYF. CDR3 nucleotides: TGTGCCAGTGATGCTAGCGGGGGGCCACGAGATACGCAGTATTTT.

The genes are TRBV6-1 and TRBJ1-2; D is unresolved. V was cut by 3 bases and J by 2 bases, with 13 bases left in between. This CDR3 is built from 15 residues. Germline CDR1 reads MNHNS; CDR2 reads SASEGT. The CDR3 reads CASSDFGKTNYGYTF. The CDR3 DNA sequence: TGTGCCAGCAGTGATTTCGGTAAAACGAACTATGGCTACACCTTC.

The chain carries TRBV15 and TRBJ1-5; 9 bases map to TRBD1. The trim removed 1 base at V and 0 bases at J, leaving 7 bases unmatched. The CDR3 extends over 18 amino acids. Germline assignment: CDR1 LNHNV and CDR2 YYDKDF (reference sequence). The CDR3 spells CATSRANRGLASNQPQHF. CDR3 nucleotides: TGTGCCACCAGCAGAGCGAACAGGGGGCTAGCTAGCAATCAGCCCCAGCATTTT.

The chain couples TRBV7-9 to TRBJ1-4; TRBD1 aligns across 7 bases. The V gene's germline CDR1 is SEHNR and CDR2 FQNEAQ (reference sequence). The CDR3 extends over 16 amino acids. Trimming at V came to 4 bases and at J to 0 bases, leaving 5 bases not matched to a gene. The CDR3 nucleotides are TGTGCCAGCAGCTCGGGACAGCTTGCAACTAATGAAAAACTGTTTTTT. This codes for CASSSGQLATNEKLFF.